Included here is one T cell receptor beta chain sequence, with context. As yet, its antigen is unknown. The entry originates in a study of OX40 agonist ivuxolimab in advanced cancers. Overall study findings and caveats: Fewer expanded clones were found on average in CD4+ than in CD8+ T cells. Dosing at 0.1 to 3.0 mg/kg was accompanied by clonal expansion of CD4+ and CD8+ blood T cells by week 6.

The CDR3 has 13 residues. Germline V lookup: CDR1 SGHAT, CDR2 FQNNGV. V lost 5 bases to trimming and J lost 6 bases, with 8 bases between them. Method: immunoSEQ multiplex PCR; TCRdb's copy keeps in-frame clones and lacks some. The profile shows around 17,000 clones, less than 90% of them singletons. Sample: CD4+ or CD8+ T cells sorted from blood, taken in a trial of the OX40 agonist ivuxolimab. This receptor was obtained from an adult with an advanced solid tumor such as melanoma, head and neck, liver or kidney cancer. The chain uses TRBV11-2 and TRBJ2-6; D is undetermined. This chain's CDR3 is CASSISLANVLTF. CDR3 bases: TGTGCCAGCAGCATATCGTTGGCCAACGTCCTGACTTTC.